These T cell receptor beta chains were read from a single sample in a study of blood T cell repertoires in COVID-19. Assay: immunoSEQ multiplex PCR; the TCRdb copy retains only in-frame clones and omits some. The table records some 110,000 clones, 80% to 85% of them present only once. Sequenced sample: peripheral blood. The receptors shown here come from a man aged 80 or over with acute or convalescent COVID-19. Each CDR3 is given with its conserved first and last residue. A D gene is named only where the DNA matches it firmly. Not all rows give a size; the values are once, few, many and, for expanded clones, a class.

CDR3aa: CASSLGQGIMPYEQYF
CDR3nt: TGTGCCAGCAGCTTAGGTCAGGGGATCATGCCCTACGAGCAGTACTTC
d_gene: -
j_gene: TRBJ2-7
abundance: -
v_gene: TRBV7-2

CDR3aa: CASSLLGVYQPQHF
CDR3nt: TGTGCCAGCAGCTTATTAGGGGTTTATCAGCCCCAGCATTTT
d_gene: -
j_gene: TRBJ1-5
abundance: few
v_gene: TRBV7-8

CDR3aa: CASSRLGTGTYEQYF
CDR3nt: TGTGCCAGCAGCCGACTGGGGACAGGGACCTACGAGCAGTACTTC
d_gene: TRBD1
j_gene: TRBJ2-7
abundance: -
v_gene: TRBV6-5

CDR3aa: CASSLGQGEKLFF
CDR3nt: TGTGCCAGCTCACTGGGACAAGGTGAAAAACTGTTTTTT
d_gene: -
j_gene: TRBJ1-4
abundance: -
v_gene: TRBV18

CDR3aa: CASSYPGTGGTEAFF
CDR3nt: TGTGCCAGCAGTTACCCCGGGACAGGAGGTACTGAAGCTTTCTTT
d_gene: TRBD1
j_gene: TRBJ1-1
abundance: few
v_gene: TRBV6-6

CDR3aa: CASSLDTAYGYTF
CDR3nt: TGTGCCAGCAGCTTAGACACAGCCTATGGCTACACCTTC
d_gene: -
j_gene: TRBJ1-2
abundance: -
v_gene: TRBV7-9

CDR3aa: CASSLRQGYEQYF
CDR3nt: TGCGCCAGCAGCTTGAGACAGGGCTACGAGCAGTACTTC
d_gene: TRBD1
j_gene: TRBJ2-7
abundance: -
v_gene: TRBV5-1

CDR3aa: CASGVLAVQETQYF
CDR3nt: TGCGCCAGCGGGGTACTAGCGGTCCAAGAGACCCAGTACTTC
d_gene: TRBD2
j_gene: TRBJ2-5
abundance: -
v_gene: TRBV5-1

CDR3aa: CASSYSESSYEQYF
CDR3nt: TGTGCCAGCAGTTACTCGGAGAGCTCCTACGAGCAGTACTTC
d_gene: -
j_gene: TRBJ2-7
abundance: -
v_gene: TRBV6-5

CDR3aa: CASSPLEGARETQYF
CDR3nt: TGTGCCAGCAGTCCCCTCGAGGGTGCGAGGGAGACCCAGTACTTC
d_gene: -
j_gene: TRBJ2-5
abundance: -
v_gene: TRBV27

CDR3aa: CASRDAVSTDTQYF
CDR3nt: TGTGCCAGCAGGGATGCGGTTAGCACAGATACGCAGTATTTT
d_gene: -
j_gene: TRBJ2-3
abundance: once
v_gene: TRBV2

CDR3aa: CASRSTGGRQPQHF
CDR3nt: TGTGCCAGCAGGTCTACAGGGGGCAGGCAGCCCCAGCATTTT
d_gene: TRBD1
j_gene: TRBJ1-5
abundance: few
v_gene: TRBV6-6

CDR3aa: CASSLGKRSTEFF
CDR3nt: TGTGCCAGCAGCTTGGGTAAGAGGAGTACGGAGTTCTTC
d_gene: -
j_gene: TRBJ2-1
abundance: -
v_gene: TRBV7-9

CDR3aa: CASSTQGLNTEAFF
CDR3nt: TGTGCCAGCAGTACACAGGGCTTGAACACTGAAGCTTTCTTT
d_gene: -
j_gene: TRBJ1-1
abundance: -
v_gene: TRBV6-5

CDR3aa: CASSPIGTSVPRREQYF
CDR3nt: TGTGCCAGCTCACCAATAGGGACTAGCGTACCTCGGAGGGAGCAGTACTTC
d_gene: TRBD2
j_gene: TRBJ2-7
abundance: -
v_gene: TRBV18

CDR3aa: CASSSTGQGYEQYF
CDR3nt: TGTGCCAGCAGCTCCACAGGACAGGGCTACGAGCAGTACTTC
d_gene: TRBD1
j_gene: TRBJ2-7
abundance: -
v_gene: TRBV6-5

CDR3aa: CASSQTPPGSYEQYF
CDR3nt: TGTGCCAGCAGTCAAACCCCTCCCGGTTCCTACGAGCAGTACTTC
d_gene: -
j_gene: TRBJ2-7
abundance: once
v_gene: TRBV28

CDR3aa: CASSTTGTGLGNTIYF
CDR3nt: TGTGCCAGCTCAACCACGGGGACAGGGCTCGGAAACACCATATATTTT
d_gene: TRBD1
j_gene: TRBJ1-3
abundance: few
v_gene: TRBV18

CDR3aa: CSVKEMAQFF
CDR3nt: TGCAGCGTTAAGGAGATGGCGCAGTTCTTC
d_gene: -
j_gene: TRBJ2-1
abundance: once
v_gene: TRBV29-1

CDR3aa: CASSSNPPGQGDHEQYF
CDR3nt: TGTGCCAGCAGCTCGAACCCGCCGGGACAGGGGGACCACGAGCAGTACTTC
d_gene: TRBD1
j_gene: TRBJ2-7
abundance: -
v_gene: TRBV7-3

CDR3aa: CSAGQSLYGYTF
CDR3nt: TGCAGCGCTGGACAGAGCCTCTATGGCTACACCTTC
d_gene: -
j_gene: TRBJ1-2
abundance: -
v_gene: TRBV29-1

CDR3aa: CASSVDAGNYGYTF
CDR3nt: TGTGCCAGCAGCGTAGATGCCGGGAACTATGGCTACACCTTC
d_gene: -
j_gene: TRBJ1-2
abundance: -
v_gene: TRBV9

CDR3aa: CAGTGEDSNQPQHF
CDR3nt: TGTGCCGGTACAGGGGAGGATAGCAATCAGCCCCAGCATTTT
d_gene: TRBD1
j_gene: TRBJ1-5
abundance: -
v_gene: TRBV2

CDR3aa: CASTPSSYNEQFF
CDR3nt: TGTGCCAGCACTCCTAGCTCCTACAATGAGCAGTTCTTC
d_gene: -
j_gene: TRBJ2-1
abundance: -
v_gene: TRBV6-5

CDR3aa: CASSLLGVYGEKLFF
CDR3nt: TGTGCCAGCAGTTTACTAGGGGTTTACGGTGAAAAACTGTTTTTT
d_gene: -
j_gene: TRBJ1-4
abundance: -
v_gene: TRBV27

CDR3aa: CASSLGTGPSPLHF
CDR3nt: TGTGCCAGCAGCCTCGGGACAGGTCCTTCACCCCTCCACTTT
d_gene: TRBD1
j_gene: TRBJ1-6
abundance: few
v_gene: TRBV3-1/TRBV3-2

CDR3aa: CAISVSQEFEQYF
CDR3nt: TGTGCCATCAGTGTATCGCAAGAGTTCGAGCAGTACTTC
d_gene: -
j_gene: TRBJ2-7
abundance: -
v_gene: TRBV10-3

CDR3aa: CASSLSKQGGGQPQHF
CDR3nt: TGTGCCAGCAGTTTGAGTAAACAGGGCGGGGGGCAGCCCCAGCATTTT
d_gene: -
j_gene: TRBJ1-5
abundance: -
v_gene: TRBV28

CDR3aa: CASSQVNMGASF
CDR3nt: TGTGCCAGCAGCCAAGTGAATATGGGAGCCTCCTTC
d_gene: -
j_gene: TRBJ1-2
abundance: -
v_gene: TRBV14

CDR3aa: CASSQTVGPAFF
CDR3nt: TGTGCCAGCAGCCAAACGGTGGGCCCAGCTTTCTTT
d_gene: -
j_gene: TRBJ1-1
abundance: -
v_gene: TRBV3-1/TRBV3-2

CDR3aa: CASSSGGLAGGGEQFF
CDR3nt: TGTGCCAGCAGCTCAGGGGGGCTAGCGGGAGGCGGGGAGCAGTTCTTC
d_gene: TRBD2
j_gene: TRBJ2-1
abundance: -
v_gene: TRBV28

CDR3aa: CSARTGNSGNTIYF
CDR3nt: TGCAGCGCCAGAACAGGAAACTCTGGAAACACCATATATTTT
d_gene: -
j_gene: TRBJ1-3
abundance: -
v_gene: TRBV29-1